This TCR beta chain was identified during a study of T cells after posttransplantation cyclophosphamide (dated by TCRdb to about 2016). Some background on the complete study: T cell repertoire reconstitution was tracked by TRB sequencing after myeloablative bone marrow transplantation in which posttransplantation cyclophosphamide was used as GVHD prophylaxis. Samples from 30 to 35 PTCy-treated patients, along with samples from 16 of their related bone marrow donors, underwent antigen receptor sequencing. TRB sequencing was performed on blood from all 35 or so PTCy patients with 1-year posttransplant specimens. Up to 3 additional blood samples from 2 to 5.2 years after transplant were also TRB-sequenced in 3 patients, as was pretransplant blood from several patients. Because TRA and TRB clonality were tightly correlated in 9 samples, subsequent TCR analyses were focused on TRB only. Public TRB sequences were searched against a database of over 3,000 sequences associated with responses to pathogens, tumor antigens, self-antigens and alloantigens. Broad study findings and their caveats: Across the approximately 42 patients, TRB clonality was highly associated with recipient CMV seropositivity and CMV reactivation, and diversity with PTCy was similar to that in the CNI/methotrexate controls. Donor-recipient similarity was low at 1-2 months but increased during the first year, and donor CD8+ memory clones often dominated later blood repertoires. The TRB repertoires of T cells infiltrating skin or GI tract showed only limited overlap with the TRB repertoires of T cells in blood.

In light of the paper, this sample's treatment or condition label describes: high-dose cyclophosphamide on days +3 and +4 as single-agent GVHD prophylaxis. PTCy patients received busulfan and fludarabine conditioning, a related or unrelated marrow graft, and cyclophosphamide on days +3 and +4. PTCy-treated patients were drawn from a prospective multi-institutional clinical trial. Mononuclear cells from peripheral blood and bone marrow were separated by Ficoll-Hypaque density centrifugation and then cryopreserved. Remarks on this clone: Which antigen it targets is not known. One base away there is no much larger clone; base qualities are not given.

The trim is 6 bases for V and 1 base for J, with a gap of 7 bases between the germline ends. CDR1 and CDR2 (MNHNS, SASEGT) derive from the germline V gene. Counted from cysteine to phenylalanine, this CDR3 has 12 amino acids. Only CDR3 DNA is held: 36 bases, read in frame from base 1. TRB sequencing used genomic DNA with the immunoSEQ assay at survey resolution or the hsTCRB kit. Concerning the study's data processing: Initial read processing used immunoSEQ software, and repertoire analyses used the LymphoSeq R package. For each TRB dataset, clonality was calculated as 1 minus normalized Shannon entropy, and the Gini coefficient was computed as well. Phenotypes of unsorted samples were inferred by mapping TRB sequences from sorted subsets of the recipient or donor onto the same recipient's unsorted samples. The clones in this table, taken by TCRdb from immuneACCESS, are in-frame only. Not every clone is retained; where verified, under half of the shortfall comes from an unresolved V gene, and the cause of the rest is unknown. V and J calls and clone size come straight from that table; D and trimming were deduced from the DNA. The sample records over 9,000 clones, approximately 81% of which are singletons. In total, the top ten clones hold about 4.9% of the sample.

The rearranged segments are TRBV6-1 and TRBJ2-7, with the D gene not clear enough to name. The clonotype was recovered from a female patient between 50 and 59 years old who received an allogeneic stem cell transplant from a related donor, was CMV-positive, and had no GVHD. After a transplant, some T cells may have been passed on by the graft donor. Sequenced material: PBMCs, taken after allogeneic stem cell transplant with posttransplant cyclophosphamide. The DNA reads TGTGCCAGCAGGCACGGTTCCTACGAGCAGTACTTC. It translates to CASRHGSYEQYF.